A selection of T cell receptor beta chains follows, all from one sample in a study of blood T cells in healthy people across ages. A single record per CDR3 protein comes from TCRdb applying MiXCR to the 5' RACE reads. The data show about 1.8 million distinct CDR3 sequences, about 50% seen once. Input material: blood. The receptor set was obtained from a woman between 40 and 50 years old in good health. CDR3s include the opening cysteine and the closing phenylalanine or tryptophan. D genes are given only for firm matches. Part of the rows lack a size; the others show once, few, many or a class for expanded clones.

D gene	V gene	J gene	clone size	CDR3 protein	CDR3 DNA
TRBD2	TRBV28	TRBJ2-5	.	CASTLPGLGIETQYF	TGTGCCAGCACTCTCCCGGGACTAGGGATTGAGACCCAGTACTTC
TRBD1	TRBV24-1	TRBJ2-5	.	CATSGAGTETQETQYF	TGTGCCACCAGTGGAGCTGGGACAGAAACCCAGGAGACCCAGTACTTC
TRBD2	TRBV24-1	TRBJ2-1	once	CATSDLQAGEIDEQFF	TGTGCCACCAGTGATTTGCAAGCGGGGGAGATTGATGAGCAGTTCTTC
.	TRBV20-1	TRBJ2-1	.	CSANRGSSHNEQFF	TGCAGTGCAAACCGTGGATCAAGCCACAATGAGCAGTTCTTC
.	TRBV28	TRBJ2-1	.	CASRTRQRGSYNEQFF	TGTGCCAGCAGAACCCGCCAAAGGGGGTCTTACAATGAGCAGTTCTTC
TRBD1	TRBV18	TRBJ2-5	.	CASSPPWQGDLQETQYF	TGTGCCAGCTCACCACCGTGGCAGGGGGATCTCCAAGAGACCCAGTACTTC
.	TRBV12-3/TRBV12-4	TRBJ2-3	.	CASSPEQEGDTQYF	TGTGCCAGCAGTCCGGAGCAGGAGGGAGATACGCAGTATTTT
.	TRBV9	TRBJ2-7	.	CASSVGSGLRSSYEQYF	TGTGCCAGCAGCGTAGGTAGCGGCCTAAGAAGCTCCTACGAGCAGTACTTC
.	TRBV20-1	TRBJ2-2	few	CSARGGSTGELFF	TGCAGTGCTAGAGGCGGGTCCACCGGGGAGCTGTTTTTT
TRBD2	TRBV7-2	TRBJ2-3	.	CASRAGLAATFSTDTQYF	TGTGCCAGCAGAGCCGGACTAGCAGCGACGTTTAGCACAGATACGCAGTATTTT
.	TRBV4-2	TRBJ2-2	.	CASSQAGTTGELFF	TGTGCCAGCAGCCAAGCAGGGACCACCGGGGAGCTGTTTTTT
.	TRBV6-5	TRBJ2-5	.	CASSGTLAETQYF	TGTGCCAGCAGTGGGACACTAGCAGAGACCCAGTACTTC
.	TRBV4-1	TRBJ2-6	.	CASSQVTGSGANVLTF	TGCGCCAGCAGCCAAGTGACCGGCTCTGGGGCCAACGTCCTGACTTTC
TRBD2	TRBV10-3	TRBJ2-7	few	CATRGLAEGYEQYF	TGTGCCACAAGGGGACTAGCGGAGGGCTACGAGCAGTACTTC
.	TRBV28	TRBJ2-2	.	CASKVSGGGELFF	TGTGCCAGCAAAGTCTCCGGGGGCGGGGAGCTGTTTTTT
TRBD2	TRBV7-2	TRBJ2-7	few	CASSVAGGSSYNEQYF	TGTGCCAGCAGCGTCGCGGGGGGGAGCTCCTACAATGAGCAGTACTTC
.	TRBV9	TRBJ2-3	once	CASSAPQNGLTSTDTQYF	TGTGCCAGCAGCGCCCCTCAGAATGGGCTGACTAGCACAGATACGCAGTATTTT
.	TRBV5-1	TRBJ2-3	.	CASSLVGRGGEDTQYF	TGCGCCAGCAGCTTGGTGGGCCGAGGGGGTGAAGATACGCAGTATTTT
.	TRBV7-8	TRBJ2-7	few	CASSLVGGRSPYEQYF	TGTGCCAGCAGCTTAGTGGGGGGCAGATCCCCCTACGAGCAGTACTTC
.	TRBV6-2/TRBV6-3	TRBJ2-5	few	CATRVLQGTQYF	TGTGCCACCAGGGTCCTCCAAGGGACCCAGTACTTC
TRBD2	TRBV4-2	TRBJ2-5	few	CASSATGTSGYQETQYF	TGTGCCAGCAGCGCGACTGGGACTAGCGGATACCAAGAGACCCAGTACTTC
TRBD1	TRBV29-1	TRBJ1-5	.	CSVQVGQGGSAQHF	TGCAGCGTCCAAGTTGGACAGGGGGGTTCGGCCCAGCATTTT
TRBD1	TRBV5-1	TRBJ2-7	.	CASSWGLTAGQGNYEQYF	TGCGCCAGCAGCTGGGGATTGACAGCGGGACAGGGGAACTACGAGCAGTACTTC
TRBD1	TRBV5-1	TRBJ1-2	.	CASSLGDRDHGYTF	TGCGCCAGCAGCTTGGGGGACAGGGACCATGGCTACACCTTC
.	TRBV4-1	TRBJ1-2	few	CASSQEFGANYGYTF	TGCGCCAGCAGCCAAGAATTCGGGGCGAACTATGGCTACACCTTC
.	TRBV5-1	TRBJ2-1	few	CASSPQWYEQFF	TGCGCCAGCAGCCCCCAATGGTATGAGCAGTTCTTC
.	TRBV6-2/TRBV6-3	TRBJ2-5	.	CASSQGTARQETQYF	TGTGCCAGCAGTCAGGGGACTGCGAGGCAAGAGACCCAGTACTTC
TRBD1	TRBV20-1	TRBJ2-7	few	CSARDGDRGFYEQYF	TGCAGTGCTAGAGATGGGGACAGGGGATTCTACGAGCAGTACTTC
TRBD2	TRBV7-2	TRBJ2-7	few	CASSYKRGSFYEQYF	TGTGCCAGCAGCTATAAGCGGGGGAGTTTCTACGAGCAGTACTTC
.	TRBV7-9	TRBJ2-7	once	CASSLEAFYEQYF	TGTGCCAGCAGCTTAGAAGCTTTCTACGAGCAGTACTTC
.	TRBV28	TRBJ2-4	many	CASSLIWNIQYF	TGTGCCAGCAGTTTGATATGGAACATTCAGTACTTC
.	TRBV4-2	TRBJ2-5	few	CASSQGLEQETQYF	TGTGCCAGCAGCCAAGGACTTGAGCAAGAGACCCAGTACTTC
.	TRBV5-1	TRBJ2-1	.	CASRRGSYNEQFF	TGCGCCAGCAGGAGGGGCTCCTACAATGAGCAGTTCTTC
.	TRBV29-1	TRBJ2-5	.	CSGIGTAQETQYF	TGCAGCGGGATCGGGACGGCCCAAGAGACCCAGTACTTC
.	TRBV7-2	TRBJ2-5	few	CASSLVVLAKETQYF	TGTGCCAGCAGCTTAGTAGTACTAGCAAAAGAGACCCAGTACTTC
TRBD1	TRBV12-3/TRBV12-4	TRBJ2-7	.	CASSGTGVHEQYF	TGTGCCAGCAGTGGGACAGGGGTCCACGAGCAGTACTTC
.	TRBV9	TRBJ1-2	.	CASSVEGDYGYTF	TGTGCCAGCAGCGTAGAGGGCGACTATGGCTACACCTTC
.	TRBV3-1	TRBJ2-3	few	CASSHPEGYTQYF	TGTGCCAGCAGCCATCCCGAGGGCTATACGCAGTATTTT
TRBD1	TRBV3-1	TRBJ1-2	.	CASSNRGGQIYGYTF	TGTGCCAGCAGCAACAGGGGGGGACAGATCTATGGCTACACCTTC
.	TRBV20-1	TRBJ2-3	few	CSATGTQSGTDTQYF	TGCAGTGCTACGGGGACGCAATCTGGCACAGATACGCAGTATTTT
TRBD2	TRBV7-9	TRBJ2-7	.	CASSFASGVYEQYF	TGTGCCAGCAGCTTTGCTAGCGGGGTATACGAGCAGTACTTC
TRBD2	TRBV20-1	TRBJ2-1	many	CSHSGGNNEQFF	TGCAGCCATAGCGGGGGGAACAATGAGCAGTTCTTC
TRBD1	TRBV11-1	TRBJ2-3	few	CASSTGTGLGTDTQYF	TGTGCCAGCAGTACCGGGACAGGGCTCGGCACAGATACGCAGTATTTT
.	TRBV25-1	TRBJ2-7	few	CASSESVRPYEQYF	TGTGCCAGCAGTGAATCGGTCAGACCCTACGAGCAGTACTTC
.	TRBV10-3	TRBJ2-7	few	CAIRDTTYEQYF	TGTGCCATCAGAGACACAACCTACGAGCAGTACTTC
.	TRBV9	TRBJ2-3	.	CASSVVSTSTDTQYF	TGTGCCAGCAGCGTAGTGTCTACTAGCACAGATACGCAGTATTTT
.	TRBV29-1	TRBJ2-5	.	CSVGEFQETQYF	TGCAGCGTTGGAGAGTTCCAAGAGACCCAGTACTTC
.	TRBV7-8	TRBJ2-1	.	CASSLAHTNYANEQFF	TGTGCCAGCAGCTTAGCTCATACAAATTATGCCAATGAGCAGTTCTTC
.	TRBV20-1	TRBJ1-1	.	CSAAPSGHNTEAFF	TGCAGTGCTGCACCATCGGGACACAACACTGAAGCTTTCTTT
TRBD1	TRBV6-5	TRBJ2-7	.	CASSYCWSWGQSPYEQYF	TGTGCCAGCAGTTATTGTTGGTCGTGGGGACAGAGTCCCTACGAGCAGTACTTC
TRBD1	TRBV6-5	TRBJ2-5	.	CASSRTGALGVTQYF	TGTGCCAGCAGTAGAACAGGGGCCTTAGGGGTGACCCAGTACTTC
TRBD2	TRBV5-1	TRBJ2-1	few	CASAYTSGGTYNEQFF	TGCGCCAGCGCTTATACTAGCGGGGGGACCTACAATGAGCAGTTCTTC
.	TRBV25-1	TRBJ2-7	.	CASRGLTDYEQYF	TGTGCCAGCAGGGGGCTGACAGACTACGAGCAGTACTTC